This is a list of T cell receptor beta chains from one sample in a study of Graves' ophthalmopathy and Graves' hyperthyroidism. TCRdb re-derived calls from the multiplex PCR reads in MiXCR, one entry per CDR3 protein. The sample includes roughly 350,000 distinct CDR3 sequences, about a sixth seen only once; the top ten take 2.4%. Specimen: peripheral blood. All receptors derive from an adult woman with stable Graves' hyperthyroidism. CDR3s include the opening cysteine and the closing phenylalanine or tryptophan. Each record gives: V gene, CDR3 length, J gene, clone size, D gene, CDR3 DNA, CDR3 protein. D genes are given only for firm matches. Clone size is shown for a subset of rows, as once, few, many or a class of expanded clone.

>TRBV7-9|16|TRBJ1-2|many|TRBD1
TGTGCCAGCAGCTTAGCCCTCGGACAGGACCAAGATGGCTACACCTTC
CASSLALGQDQDGYTF
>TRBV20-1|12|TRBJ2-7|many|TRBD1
TGCAGTGCTGACAGGGGGACCTACGAGCAGTACTTC
CSADRGTYEQYF
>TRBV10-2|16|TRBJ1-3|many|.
TGCGCCAGCGAAGATGTAACGGCCAACTCTGGAAACACCATATATTTT
CASEDVTANSGNTIYF
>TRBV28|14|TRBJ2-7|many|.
TGTGCCAGCAGTTTAGCGGGAAACTACTACGAGCAGTACTTC
CASSLAGNYYEQYF
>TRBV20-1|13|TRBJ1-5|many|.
TGCAGTGCTAGAGTATTTAGCAATCAGCCCCAGCATTTT
CSARVFSNQPQHF
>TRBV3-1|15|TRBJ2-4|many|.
TGTGCCAGCAGCCAGGCTTGGGACGACAAAAACATTAAGTACTTC
CASSQAWDDKNIKYF
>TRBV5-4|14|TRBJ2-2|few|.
TGTGCCAGCAGCATTCAGACGGACCGCGAGGAGCTGTTTTTT
CASSIQTDREELFF
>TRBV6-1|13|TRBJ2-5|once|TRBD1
TGTGCCAGCAGTGTAATCAGGGGGGAGACCCAGTACTTC
CASSVIRGETQYF
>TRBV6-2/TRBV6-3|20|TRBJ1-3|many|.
TGTGCCAGCAGTTACTCGATTTTAGGAGGACAGAGATACTCTGGAAACACCATATATTTT
CASSYSILGGQRYSGNTIYF
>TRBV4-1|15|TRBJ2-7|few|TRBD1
TGCGCCAGCAGCCAAGAAATGGACAGGGGATACGAGCAGTACTTC
CASSQEMDRGYEQYF
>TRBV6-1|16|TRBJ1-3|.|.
TGTGCCAGCAGTGAATTGGTCGAAAGCTCTGGAAACACCATATATTTT
CASSELVESSGNTIYF
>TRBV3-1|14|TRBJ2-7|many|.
TGTGCCAGCAGCCAAGATCAAATTAGGGGGGAGCAGTACTTC
CASSQDQIRGEQYF